The 27 T cell receptor beta chains below all came from one sample that was sequenced in a study of T cell repertoires in cytomegalovirus infection (dated by TCRdb to between 2017 and 2020). The instrument given in TCRdb is Illumina HiSeq 1500. The raw public reads went through TCRdb reprocessing: fastp at Q25, MiXCR clone calling, in-frame beta chains kept. CDR3 protein sequences are deduplicated, and each keeps its most common genes and DNA. This sample has approximately 300,000 distinct CDR3 sequences in its table, and roughly 25% of those were observed once. Roughly 13% of the sample lies in the top ten. Which antigens these TCRs recognize remains unknown. The treatment or condition label of this sample denotes: in vitro stimulation with specific CMV peptide epitopes to enrich CMV-specific T cells. Sequenced material: cultured PBMCs, taken from culture after CMV antigen stimulation. The receptors here all came from a human donor in good health (CMV status not recorded). Some clones in this sample may be carry-over from other donors' samples.

The chain has TRBV15 and TRBJ2-7; D gene unclear. Trimming cost V 0 bases and J 0 bases, with 6 bases left between them. Germline CDR1 and CDR2: LNHNV and YYDKDF (reference sequence). CDR3 length equals 14 residues. The CDR3 sequence: CATSREPTSYEQYF. In nucleotides, the CDR3 is TGTGCCACCAGCAGAGAGCCCACCTCCTACGAGCAGTACTTC.

This clonotype appeared a few times. The rearrangement uses TRBV11-2 and TRBJ1-3; 8 nucleotides line up with TRBD1. J gave up 8 bases and V 4 bases, and 7 bases lay outside the gene matches. This CDR3 has 14 amino acids. Looked up from germline, CDR1 is SGHAT and CDR2 is FQNNGV. CDR3 bases: TGTGCCAGCAGCTCGAACAGGGGGGTGCACACCATATATTTT. The encoded protein is CASSSNRGVHTIYF.

The chain carries TRBV6-2 or TRBV6-3 and TRBJ2-3; 13 positions agree with TRBD2. There are 16 residues in the CDR3. The V segment lost 0 bases and the J segment 6 bases; nucleotides outside the gene matches: 3. From germline, CDR1 is MNHEY and CDR2 SVGEGT. Here the CDR3 reads CASSYSWTSGGDTQYF. CDR3 in DNA: TGTGCCAGCAGTTACTCGTGGACTAGCGGGGGTGATACGCAGTATTTT.

The chain links TRBV7-4 to TRBJ2-7; 7 bases agree with TRBD1. The CDR3 runs to 15 residues. J lost 2 bases, V lost 1 base, and 5 bases had no gene match. Germline V gives CDR1 SGHVT, CDR2 SQSDAQ. For the CDR3, the DNA is TGTGCCAGCAGCTTAGTTACAGGGGTCCCCTACGAGCAGTACTTC. It yields the protein CASSLVTGVPYEQYF.

The chain combines TRBV4-1 with TRBJ1-5; D call uncertain. This CDR3 spans 17 amino acids. V lost 1 base and J lost 6, with 19 bases in between. In germline, CDR1 is MGHRA, CDR2 YSYEKL. The chain's CDR3 is CASSQVLPGMRSQPQHF. CDR3 DNA sequence: TGCGCCAGCAGCCAAGTTCTCCCTGGGATGAGGAGTCAGCCCCAGCATTTT.

The chain joins TRBV4-1 to TRBJ2-3; the D is unclear. The CDR3 spans 16 residues. The V end lost 1 base, the J end lost 1 base, and 12 bases lay between the germline ends. Germline CDR1 reads MGHRA; CDR2 reads YSYEKL. The CDR3 DNA sequence: TGCGCCAGCAGCCAAGTGGGCCCCCCCCGCACAGATACGCAGTATTTT. The encoded protein is CASSQVGPPRTDTQYF.

This clonotype was found many times. The chain joins TRBV7-2 to TRBJ2-3; no clear D gene. The V end was cut by 4 bases, the J end by 3 bases, with 5 bases between. This CDR3 has 12 amino acids. Germline assignment: CDR1 SGHTA and CDR2 FQGNSA. CDR3 bases: TGTGCCAGCAGCTCGCCGACAGATACGCAGTATTTT. Its translation: CASSSPTDTQYF.

This clonotype has more than one count but fewer than ten. V gene TRBV6-6 combines with J gene TRBJ2-3; 15 bases are shared with TRBD2. The germline V gene encodes CDR1 MNHNY and CDR2 SVGAGI (reference sequence). The CDR3 is 19 amino acids. Trimming removed 0 bases from V and 2 bases from J; junction bases left unmatched: 6. The CDR3 loop is CASSYSGLAGGRATDTQYF. The CDR3, as DNA: TGTGCCAGCAGTTACTCAGGACTAGCGGGAGGGCGTGCCACAGATACGCAGTATTTT.

J is TRBJ2-7 and V is TRBV2; TRBD2 matches at 10 bases. V dropped 6 bases and J dropped 3; count of bases not matched to a gene: 5. Germline V gene lookup returns CDR1 SNHLY and CDR2 FYNNEI. This CDR3 region has 14 residues. In DNA form, the CDR3 reads TGTGCCAGCAGCCGACTAGCGGGCGGCTACGAGCAGTACTTC. It is translated as CASSRLAGGYEQYF.

To note about this clonotype: An end of the junction differs from the germline gene, which may be a read error. V usage is TRBV12-3 or TRBV12-4 and J usage is TRBJ2-3; D is perhaps TRBD1 (5 bases). This CDR3 is 13 amino acids long. The CDR3 region has the DNA TGTGCCAGCTATGAAGATGGGGCCAGATACGCAGTATTT. It codes for CASYEDGARYAVF.

The rearrangement joins TRBV19 to TRBJ2-1, with 9 bases fitting TRBD2. The J segment lost 4 bases and the V segment lost 8 bases, leaving 9 bases of the junction unmatched. Germline V gene lookup returns CDR1 LNHDA and CDR2 SQIVND (reference sequence). The CDR3 is 15 amino acids. DNA for the CDR3: TGTGCCAGTTCCGCGGGAGGGCAGTTTTACAATGAGCAGTTCTTC. Translated, it gives CASSAGGQFYNEQFF.

The chain carries TRBV2 and TRBJ1-5, with D perhaps matching TRBD1 (5 bases). Germline CDR1 is SNHLY and CDR2 is FYNNEI. The CDR3 is 16 amino acids. V lost 3 bases and J 3 bases, leaving 15 bases between the germline ends. CDR3 nucleotides: TGTGCCAGCAGTGAGACCCGGGACGGTTTCAATCAGCCCCAGCATTTT. The encoded protein is CASSETRDGFNQPQHF.

The table lists this clonotype with a few counts. The chain couples TRBV6-1 to TRBJ2-2; a possible D gene is TRBD2 (6 bases). The CDR3 is made up of 12 amino acids. Germline V gene lookup returns CDR1 MNHNS and CDR2 SASEGT. Trimming stripped 11 bases from V and 4 bases from J, with 11 bases between. CDR3 bases: TGTGCCGGATTCGGGGGCACCGGGGAGCTGTTTTTT. Protein sequence: CAGFGGTGELFF.

This clonotype has just one count. The chain carries TRBV7-2 and TRBJ2-1; D ambiguous. V lost 5 bases and J 15 bases, leaving 14 bases between the germline ends. CDR1 and CDR2 from the germline V gene are SGHTA and FQGNSA. The CDR3 is 11 residues long. Here the CDR3 reads CASSLNLETFF. DNA of the CDR3: TGTGCCAGCAGCCTGAATTTGGAGACGTTCTTC.

The J gene is TRBJ2-1, the V gene TRBV6-2 or TRBV6-3; D unresolved. V was pared by 5 bases and J by 7 bases, with 3 bases between. This CDR3 comprises 10 residues. The germline V gene has CDR1 MNHEY and CDR2 SVGEGT. The DNA for the CDR3 is TGTGCCAGCAGTGCGAATGAGCAGTTCTTC. This translates into CASSANEQFF.

The chain combines TRBV7-8 with TRBJ1-5, with a possible D match to TRBD1 (6 bases). Looked up from germline, CDR1 is SGHVS and CDR2 is FQNEAQ. This CDR3 is built from 16 residues. V lost 2 bases and J lost 2, with 13 bases in between. CDR3 nucleotide sequence: TGTGCCAGCAGCTTATGGGGGCAGAGACGCAATCAGCCCCAGCATTTT. This gives the protein CASSLWGQRRNQPQHF.

In this sample, this clonotype turned up many times. The genes are TRBV11-3 and TRBJ1-5; D is uncertain. Trimming left V 5 bases short and J 6 bases short, with 11 bases between. Germline lookup yields CDR1 SGHNT and CDR2 YENEEA. CDR3 length equals 13 residues. As DNA, the CDR3 is TGTGCCAGCAGCATGCGCCGGCTTCAGCCCCAGCATTTT. Protein: CASSMRRLQPQHF.

This clonotype occurred a few times. CDR3 sequence: CASSLWTDNEQFF. The CDR3 DNA reads as TGTGCCAGCAGTTTATGGACGGACAATGAGCAGTTCTTC. The V call is TRBV12-3 or TRBV12-4, the J call TRBJ2-1; D uncertain. Trimming pared 2 bases from V and 5 bases from J, leaving 7 bases between. CDR3 length equals 13 residues.

This clonotype has a handful of counts. The J gene is TRBJ1-4, the V gene TRBV19, with D tentatively TRBD1 (5 bases). Between the trimmed V and J ends, which lost 8 bases and 11 bases, there was a span of 15 bases. This CDR3 is 12 amino acids long. CDR1 and CDR2 from the germline V gene are LNHDA and SQIVND (reference sequence). The CDR3 sequence is CASSRGTGKLFF. CDR3 bases: TGTGCCAGTTCGAGGGGTACGGGCAAACTGTTTTTT.

This clonotype was counted many times. The V and J genes are TRBV7-8 and TRBJ2-2; 7 bases agree with TRBD2. The CDR3 loop spans 17 amino acids. Germline V gene sequence: CDR1 SGHVS, CDR2 FQNEAQ. V was pared by 1 base and J by 8 bases, with 13 bases of the junction left unmatched. CDR3 DNA sequence: TGTGCCAGCAGCTTAGAGGATGTCGGGAGGCCAAGTGGGGAGCTGTTTTTT. This encodes CASSLEDVGRPSGELFF.

The chain recombines TRBV4-2 with TRBJ1-5; the match to TRBD1 covers 7 bases. The trim removed 5 bases at V and 0 bases at J, leaving 10 bases unmatched. Germline CDR1 LGHNA, CDR2 YNFKEQ. The CDR3 spans 17 residues. The CDR3 DNA reads TGTGCCAGCAGCGCACATACCGGGACAGTTAGCAATCAGCCCCAGCATTTT. Translated, it gives CASSAHTGTVSNQPQHF.

This chain uses TRBV6-2 or TRBV6-3 with TRBJ2-3; unclear D gene. Trimming stripped 7 bases from V and 0 bases from J, with 11 bases between. Per the germline V gene, CDR1 is MNHEY and CDR2 is SVGEGT. The CDR3 extends over 14 amino acids. For the CDR3, the DNA is TGTGCCAGCATGGACGGAGCCAGCACAGATACGCAGTATTTT. Translated: CASMDGASTDTQYF.

The genes are TRBV15 and TRBJ2-3; 10 positions agree with TRBD2. From germline, CDR1 is LNHNV and CDR2 YYDKDF (reference sequence). J was trimmed by 4 bases and V by 0 bases; bases with no gene match: 7. The CDR3 consists of 17 residues. This CDR3 reads CATSRDLLAGEADTQYF. The CDR3 DNA sequence: TGTGCCACCAGCAGAGATCTGCTAGCGGGAGAGGCAGATACGCAGTATTTT.

This clonotype was observed many times. The chain links TRBV6-1 to TRBJ2-5; TRBD2 agrees at 9 bases. In germline, CDR1 is MNHNS, CDR2 SASEGT. This CDR3 is built from 16 residues. The V and J ends lost 4 bases and 4 bases, in that order; junction bases with no gene match: 10. CDR3 sequence reads: CASSGKAGGPGETQYF. The CDR3 coding sequence is TGTGCCAGCAGTGGTAAGGCGGGAGGGCCCGGAGAGACCCAGTACTTC.

This clonotype was picked up many times. V is TRBV7-8 and J is TRBJ2-3; 9 positions match TRBD2. Trimming took 1 base from V and 3 from J; bases not matched to a gene: 11. The CDR3 spans 18 residues. Germline assignment: CDR1 SGHVS and CDR2 FQNEAQ. CDR3 sequence: CASSLVGWREGRTDTQYF. As DNA, the CDR3 is TGTGCCAGCAGCTTAGTGGGCTGGCGGGAGGGCCGGACAGATACGCAGTATTTT. The whole variable domain, remainder taken from reference TRBV7-8 and TRBJ2-3, is GAGVSQSPRYKVAKRGQDVALRCDPISGHVSLFWYQQALGQGPEFLTYFQNEAQLDKSGLPSDRFFAERPEGSVSTLKIQRTQQEDSAVYLCASSLVGWREGRTDTQYFGPGTRLTVL.

In this sample, this clonotype turned up a few times. V is TRBV7-3 and J is TRBJ2-2, with unresolved D. This CDR3 is 13 amino acids long. Trimming took 2 bases from V and 4 from J, leaving 5 bases between them. The germline V gene encodes CDR1 SGHTA and CDR2 FQGTGA. CDR3: CASSLYFTGELFF. In nucleotides, the CDR3 is TGTGCCAGCAGCTTATACTTCACCGGGGAGCTGTTTTTT.

This rearrangement joins TRBV11-2 to TRBJ2-5; D possibly corresponds to TRBD2 (5 bases). The CDR3 extends over 15 amino acids. The germline V and J ends were trimmed by 5 bases and 1 base, with 14 bases remaining between them. Germline CDR1 reads SGHAT; CDR2 reads FQNNGV. CDR3 coding DNA: TGTGCCAGCAGCCGAATCCGAGGGCCCCAAGAGACCCAGTACTTC. This sequence encodes CASSRIRGPQETQYF.